This T cell receptor (beta chain) was obtained from a study of T-cell memory formation after mild COVID-19. This clonotype was counted a few times. Constant-segment primers were used for 5'RACE, and the resulting TCR alpha and TCR beta cDNA libraries carried sample barcodes and UMIs. One entry per CDR3 protein, called by TCRdb with MiXCR from the 5' RACE reads. The sample includes 470,000 or so distinct CDR3 sequences, 20% to 25% of them seen just once. Sequencing input: PBMCs or a T cell subset sorted from them (not recorded which). The TCR comes from an adult woman who had mild COVID-19 (a few samples of this study predate the infection). Cell type and time point are not known.

CDR3: CASSPSLGRVYF. In DNA, the CDR3 is TGTGCCAGCAGCCCCTCCCTTGGGCGAGTGTATTTT. The chain combines TRBV3-1 with TRBJ2-3; D unresolved. In germline, CDR1 is LGHDT, CDR2 YNNKEL (reference sequence). The CDR3 covers 12 residues. V gave up 4 bases and J gave up 14 bases, with 16 bases separating them.